The 25 T cell receptor beta chains presented below share a single source sample, sequenced in a study of blood T cell repertoires in COVID-19 (dated by TCRdb to 2019 to 2021). Library construction relied on the immunoSEQ multiplex PCR assay. TCRdb re-hosts the immuneACCESS table, in-frame sequences only. Its copies lack some clones; in the studies checked, an unresolved V gene accounts for under half of them, and the cause for the rest is not known. A total of some 150,000 clones appear in this sample, 84% of them only once. Clones ranked in the top ten supply less than 50% of the sample. The sample taken for sequencing was peripheral blood. These receptors came from a human donor in a cohort sampled during active COVID-19.

V is TRBV3-1 (or the pseudogene TRBV3-2) and J is TRBJ1-2; 8 nucleotides line up with TRBD1. The CDR3 extends over 16 amino acids. After removal of 0 bases from V and 3 bases from J, the junction contained 6 bases not matched to a gene. Germline V gene data show CDR1 as LGHDT and CDR2 as YNNKEL (reference sequence). CDR3 protein: CASSQDLAGGDYGYTF. In DNA form, the CDR3 reads TGTGCCAGCAGCCAAGATCTGGCAGGGGGCGACTATGGCTACACCTTC.

V is TRBV18 and J is TRBJ1-1; a weak D match, TRBD1 (5 bases). Germline CDR1 and CDR2: KGHSH and LQKENI. The CDR3 has 13 amino acids. The germline V and J ends were trimmed by 4 bases and 0 bases, with 6 bases remaining between them. The CDR3 region has the DNA TGTGCCAGCTCACGACAGATGAACACTGAAGCTTTCTTT. Translation gives CASSRQMNTEAFF. Combining the CDR3 with reference TRBV18 and TRBJ1-1 gives the whole variable domain NAGVMQNPRHLVRRRGQEARLRCSPMKGHSHVYWYRQLPEEGLKFMVYLQKENIIDESGMPKERFSAEFPKEGPSILRIQQVVRGDSAAYFCASSRQMNTEAFFGQGTRLTVV.

The chain has TRBV4-1 and TRBJ1-2; 7 nucleotides align to TRBD1. From germline, CDR1 is MGHRA and CDR2 YSYEKL. This CDR3 region has 15 residues. V lost 0 bases and J lost 8; bases outside the gene matches: 9. The CDR3 DNA follows: TGCGCCAGCAGCCAAGAATCTACAGGGGTGCGGGGCTACACCTTC. This sequence encodes CASSQESTGVRGYTF.

The V and J genes are TRBV27 and TRBJ1-3, with 7 bases that match TRBD1. The CDR3 consists of 19 residues. With V trimmed by 7 bases and J by 0 bases, 18 bases remained unmatched. CDR1 and CDR2 from the germline V gene are MNHEY and SMNVEV (reference sequence). The CDR3 DNA is TGTGCCAGCACCCAAAACAGGGGCCCCCCTCTGGACTCTGGAAACACCATATATTTT. It specifies CASTQNRGPPLDSGNTIYF.

This chain links TRBV18 with TRBJ2-2, with D perhaps matching TRBD1 (6 bases). CDR3 length: 17 residues. Germline CDR1 and CDR2: KGHSH and LQKENI. Trimming stripped 2 bases from V and 6 bases from J, with 19 bases between. The CDR3 protein is CASSPSAQGSLPGELFF. The CDR3 DNA is TGTGCCAGCTCACCAAGTGCCCAGGGGTCCCTCCCCGGGGAGCTGTTTTTT. Combining the CDR3 with reference TRBV18 and TRBJ2-2 gives the whole variable domain NAGVMQNPRHLVRRRGQEARLRCSPMKGHSHVYWYRQLPEEGLKFMVYLQKENIIDESGMPKERFSAEFPKEGPSILRIQQVVRGDSAAYFCASSPSAQGSLPGELFFGEGSRLTVL.

The chain is built from TRBV19 and TRBJ1-2; TRBD1 agrees at 7 bases. Trimming removed 4 bases from V and 3 bases from J; junction bases left unmatched: 2. Germline V gene sequence: CDR1 LNHDA, CDR2 SQIVND (reference sequence). The CDR3 is made up of 13 amino acids. Written as DNA, the CDR3 is TGTGCCAGTAGTACCCAGGGGGACTATGGCTACACCTTC. It encodes CASSTQGDYGYTF.

The gene calls are TRBV7-2 and TRBJ1-4; D ambiguous. The V and J ends lost 5 bases and 5 bases respectively, with 9 bases between them. CDR3 length: 13 amino acids. Looked up from germline, CDR1 is SGHTA and CDR2 is FQGNSA. The CDR3 loop reads CASSPGRNEKLFF. CDR3 in DNA: TGTGCCAGCAGCCCCGGGAGGAATGAAAAACTGTTTTTT.

V gene TRBV10-1 combines with J gene TRBJ2-1; 14 bases match TRBD2. Germline V gene data show CDR1 as WNHNN and CDR2 as SYGVQD (reference sequence). The CDR3 has 16 residues. Losses at the gene ends were 6 bases for V and 3 bases for J; bases not matched to a gene: 4. The CDR3 DNA reads as TGCGCCAGCAGCGGACTAGCGGGAGGATACTACAATGAGCAGTTCTTC. Amino acid sequence: CASSGLAGGYYNEQFF.

This clone was observed a single time. The V gene is TRBV4-1, the J gene TRBJ2-1; TRBD1 might be the D (5 bases). Germline loops: CDR1 MGHRA, CDR2 YSYEKL. V lost 0 bases, J lost 5 bases, and 8 bases lay in between. The CDR3 contains 14 residues. CDR3 sequence reads: CASSQEGQNNEQFF. CDR3 coding DNA: TGCGCCAGCAGCCAAGAGGGGCAGAACAATGAGCAGTTCTTC.

This clone has only a few counts. V usage is TRBV3-1 (or the pseudogene TRBV3-2) and J usage is TRBJ1-1; D may be TRBD1 (6 bases). This CDR3 has 15 amino acids. The ends were cut back, 3 bases at V and 5 bases at J, with 16 bases in the middle. Germline loops: CDR1 LGHDT, CDR2 YNNKEL (reference sequence). CDR3 residues: CASSQWAGVKTEAFF. CDR3 DNA: TGTGCCAGCAGCCAGTGGGCAGGGGTAAAGACTGAAGCTTTCTTT.

The CDR3 DNA follows: TGTGCCAGCAGCTTAGACAGGGGAAAAATGGAAAAACTGTTTTTT. Its protein product is CASSLDRGKMEKLFF. The V call is TRBV7-9, the J call TRBJ1-4, with 7 nucleotides matching TRBD1. V shed 1 base, J shed 8 bases, and the junction held 7 bases outside the gene matches. The CDR3 length is 15 residues. Looked up from germline, CDR1 is SEHNR and CDR2 is FQNEAQ (reference sequence).

This clone was counted only a few times. CDR3 sequence reads: CASVEGGQGGEQYF. In DNA, the CDR3 is TGTGCCAGCGTCGAGGGGGGACAGGGAGGCGAGCAGTACTTC. The chain joins TRBV28 to TRBJ2-7, with 9 bases that match TRBD1. With V trimmed by 8 bases and J by 6 bases, 11 bases remained unmatched. The length of the CDR3 is 14 residues. Germline lookup yields CDR1 MDHEN and CDR2 SYDVKM.

This clone was seen just once. The chain recombines TRBV7-8 with TRBJ1-4, with a tentative D call TRBD1 (5 bases). V shed 6 bases and J shed 7 bases, with 9 bases lying between them. Germline V gene data show CDR1 as SGHVS and CDR2 as FQNEAQ. CDR3 length equals 12 residues. In DNA, the CDR3 is TGTGCCAGCAGTCAGGGTGGTGAAAAACTGTTTTTT. It translates to CASSQGGEKLFF.

V usage is TRBV5-1 and J usage is TRBJ1-4; 10 nucleotides align to TRBD1. The V gene end was trimmed by 4 bases and the J gene end by 6 bases; junction bases not matched to a gene: 3. The V gene's germline CDR1 is SGHRS and CDR2 YFSETQ. The CDR3 covers 14 residues. CDR3 protein: CASSRDRGDEKLFF. CDR3 coding DNA: TGCGCCAGCAGCAGGGACAGGGGCGATGAAAAACTGTTTTTT.

The V gene is TRBV5-1, the J gene TRBJ1-2; 7 bases fit TRBD1. CDR1 SGHRS and CDR2 YFSETQ come from the germline V gene. The trim removed 0 bases at V and 0 bases at J, leaving 8 bases unmatched. CDR3 length equals 17 residues. The CDR3 DNA is TGCGCCAGCAGCTTGGGGCCCCCGGGACAGTCTAACTATGGCTACACCTTC. Residues: CASSLGPPGQSNYGYTF.

The chain recombines TRBV18 with TRBJ2-3; 7 bases fit TRBD1. CDR3 length: 15 residues. The ends lost 4 bases at V and 0 bases at J; junction bases unmatched: 4. Germline-derived CDR1 and CDR2 are KGHSH and LQKENI. CDR3 nucleotide sequence: TGTGCCAGCTCACGTGGACAGGCAAGCACAGATACGCAGTATTTT. Encoded protein: CASSRGQASTDTQYF.

The V and J genes are TRBV3-1 (or the pseudogene TRBV3-2) and TRBJ1-2; TRBD1 matches at 9 bases. Germline trimming cut 4 bases from V and 1 base from J; bases unmatched to any gene: 4. There are 15 residues in the CDR3. CDR1 and CDR2 (germline): LGHDT, YNNKEL (reference sequence). CDR3 amino acids: CASSLSGQGNYGYTF. For the CDR3, the DNA is TGTGCCAGCAGCCTGTCGGGACAGGGTAACTATGGCTACACCTTC.

The V gene is TRBV18, the J gene TRBJ1-1; D is ambiguous. Germline CDR1 reads KGHSH; CDR2 reads LQKENI. This CDR3 is 13 amino acids long. Trimming took off 5 bases at V and 0 bases at J, with 7 bases between the two ends. The CDR3 DNA is TGTGCCAGCTCAATCGGGATGAACACTGAAGCTTTCTTT. This codes for CASSIGMNTEAFF.

This clone was recorded only once. This rearrangement joins TRBV19 to TRBJ1-2, with 7 positions matching TRBD1. V lost 5 bases, J lost 0 bases, and 18 bases stayed unmatched. There are 19 residues in the CDR3. Germline assignment: CDR1 LNHDA and CDR2 SQIVND (reference sequence). Written as DNA, the CDR3 is TGTGCCAGTAGTCCCCGGACAGGTTCACGAATCAGCCCTAACTATGGCTACACCTTC. Protein sequence: CASSPRTGSRISPNYGYTF.

This rearrangement joins TRBV18 to TRBJ1-4, with 10 bases identical to TRBD1. This CDR3 is 15 amino acids long. Unmatched junction bases numbered 7, after V lost 4 bases and J lost 8 bases. Germline V gene sequence: CDR1 KGHSH, CDR2 LQKENI. CDR3 nucleotides: TGTGCCAGCTCACTTCGACAGGGGGCTTCGGAAAAACTGTTTTTT. Translating gives CASSLRQGASEKLFF.

J is TRBJ2-1 and V is TRBV11-1; D call uncertain. Trimming removed 5 bases at V and 6 bases at J, with 11 bases between. Germline V gene data show CDR1 as SGHAT and CDR2 as FQDESV (reference sequence). The CDR3 contains 13 residues. The CDR3 sequence: CASSPLLLNEQFF. The CDR3, as DNA: TGTGCCAGCAGCCCGCTACTGCTCAATGAGCAGTTCTTC. Using reference TRBV11-1 and TRBJ2-1 for the parts outside the CDR3, the full variable domain is EAEVAQSPRYKITEKSQAVAFWCDPISGHATLYWYRQILGQGPELLVQFQDESVVDDSQLPKDRFSAERLKGVDSTLKIQPAELGDSAMYLCASSPLLLNEQFFGPGTRLTVL.

This chain uses TRBV10-1 with TRBJ2-5; D remains unclear. Germline values: CDR1 WNHNN, CDR2 SYGVQD (reference sequence). The germline V and J ends were trimmed by 3 bases and 0 bases, with 8 bases remaining between them. This CDR3 is 14 amino acids long. The CDR3 loop is CASSDVDNQETQYF. The CDR3 bases are TGCGCCAGCAGTGATGTAGACAACCAAGAGACCCAGTACTTC.

This clone was detected only a few times. The V gene is TRBV24-1, the J gene TRBJ2-3, with 10 positions matching TRBD2. The CDR3 spans 19 residues. Germline-derived CDR1 and CDR2 are KGHDR and SFDVKD. V shed 2 bases, J shed 4 bases, and the junction held 14 bases outside the gene matches. CDR3 sequence (DNA): TGTGCCACCAGTGATTCCCGACCCAGCGGGGGGGCGGTCGCAGATACGCAGTATTTT. Translation gives CATSDSRPSGGAVADTQYF.

V gene TRBV5-1 combines with J gene TRBJ2-1; a weak D match, TRBD2 (6 bases). Germline values: CDR1 SGHRS, CDR2 YFSETQ. This CDR3 region has 16 residues. Trimming stripped 4 bases from V and 5 bases from J, with 19 bases between. Written as DNA, the CDR3 is TGCGCCAGCAGCCCCAGACTAGAAGTTAAGAACAATGAGCAGTTCTTC. Translating it yields CASSPRLEVKNNEQFF.

This clone was recorded a few times. The chain uses TRBV3-1 (or the pseudogene TRBV3-2) and TRBJ1-1, with 7 positions matching TRBD1. The J segment lost 4 bases and the V segment lost 4 bases, leaving 6 bases of the junction unmatched. The CDR3 length is 14 residues. The germline gives CDR1 LGHDT, CDR2 YNNKEL (reference sequence). This CDR3 is CASSRRSGGTEAFF. In DNA, the CDR3 is TGTGCCAGCAGCCGCCGATCAGGGGGCACTGAAGCTTTCTTT.